The 27 T cell receptor beta chains reported below all come from one sample, sequenced in a study of T cell clonotyping in hematopoietic cell transplantation (dated by TCRdb to the early 2020s). In light of the paper, this sample's time point label describes: 30 days after allo-HCT. The method was the immunoSEQ multiplex PCR assay. TCRdb retrieved this table from immuneACCESS and kept in-frame rearrangements only. Not all clones are present; in checked studies, unresolved V genes account for under half, and no reason is known for the remainder. This sample has 13,000 to 15,000 clones in its table, and over 85% of those were observed once. The ten largest clones represent approximately 4.5% of the sample. The sample in question was PBMCs, obtained 30 days after allogeneic stem cell transplant. Source of these receptors: a male patient between 60 and 69 years old who had an allogeneic stem cell transplant from an unrelated donor, so the T cells may come from the graft donor. Some clones in this sample may be carry-over from other donors' samples.

V and J are TRBV12-5 and TRBJ2-5; 7 bases line up with TRBD1. The CDR3 sequence is 14 residues long. V was pared by 7 bases and J by 1 base, with 6 bases of the junction left unmatched. Germline CDR1 reads LGHNT; CDR2 reads FRNRAP. The CDR3 DNA follows: TGTGCTAGTGCCGAGGGACAGCCCCAAGAGACCCAGTACTTC. The encoded protein is CASAEGQPQETQYF.

V gene TRBV5-6 combines with J gene TRBJ1-2; D gene ambiguous. The germline CDR1 and CDR2 sequences are SGHDT and YYEEEE. This CDR3 is 13 amino acids long. Trimming took off 0 bases at V and 6 bases at J, with 9 bases between the two ends. The CDR3 DNA reads as TGTGCCAGCAGCTTGGACCCGGCTAATGGCTACACCTTC. It yields the protein CASSLDPANGYTF.

V usage is TRBV20-1 and J usage is TRBJ1-1; D gene ambiguous. The CDR3 sequence is 11 residues long. CDR1 and CDR2 from the germline V gene are DFQATT and SNEGSKA (reference sequence). V was shortened by 5 bases and J by 1 base, with 5 bases between the two germline ends. The DNA for the CDR3 is TGCAGTGCTGCAGGGAACACTGAAGCTTTCTTT. It codes for CSAAGNTEAFF.

The chain joins TRBV4-1 to TRBJ2-5; D call uncertain. Germline V gene data show CDR1 as MGHRA and CDR2 as YSYEKL. This CDR3 has 13 residues. Trimming cost V 1 base and J 5 bases, with 8 bases left between them. Here the CDR3 reads CASSQVGVETQYF. CDR3 DNA: TGCGCCAGCAGCCAAGTAGGTGTGGAGACCCAGTACTTC.

In the case of this clone: One junction end does not reproduce the germline sequence, and a read error may be involved. The CDR3 sequence: CASSNGGTYEKLFF. Written as DNA, the CDR3 is TGTGCCAGCAGTAATGGAGGAACTTATGAAAAACTGTTTTTT. This chain links TRBV6-5 with TRBJ1-4; no clear D gene. Germline V gene data show CDR1 as MNHEY and CDR2 as SVGAGI. This CDR3 region has 14 residues.

The J gene is TRBJ1-4, the V gene TRBV19, with TRBD1 matching 8 bases. This CDR3 has 15 amino acids. Germline CDR1 reads LNHDA; CDR2 reads SQIVND (reference sequence). The J segment lost 7 bases and the V segment lost 7 bases, leaving 11 bases of the junction unmatched. The CDR3 nucleotides read TGTGCCAGTAACCCGGGACAGGATCGCGGTGAAAAACTGTTTTTT. Translating it yields CASNPGQDRGEKLFF.

This chain uses TRBV11-2 with TRBJ1-2; D unclear. The V gene's germline CDR1 is SGHAT and CDR2 FQNNGV. Trimming stripped 0 bases from V and 8 bases from J, with 22 bases between. This CDR3 has 17 amino acids. The CDR3 DNA reads as TGTGCCAGCAGCTTAGATCCAGCAGGTCAAACCCCGGGAGGCTACACCTTC. Translated, it gives CASSLDPAGQTPGGYTF.

The chain is built from TRBV7-9 and TRBJ2-7, with 11 bases that match TRBD2. V gave up 4 bases and J gave up 0 bases; unmatched junction bases: 2. The length of the CDR3 is 15 residues. Germline assignment: CDR1 SEHNR and CDR2 FQNEAQ (reference sequence). The CDR3 protein is CASSSGLADSYEQYF. The CDR3 DNA sequence: TGTGCCAGCAGCTCGGGACTAGCGGACTCCTACGAGCAGTACTTC.

The chain recombines TRBV11-3 with TRBJ2-7; the D is unclear. Trimming cost V 5 bases and J 6 bases, with 11 bases left between them. This CDR3 comprises 12 residues. Germline CDR1 SGHNT, CDR2 YENEEA. DNA for the CDR3: TGTGCCAGCAGCACCCCCGTGGGCGAGCAGTACTTC. This gives the protein CASSTPVGEQYF.

The chain links TRBV19 to TRBJ1-5; D gene ambiguous. This CDR3 region has 15 residues. Germline assignment: CDR1 LNHDA and CDR2 SQIVND (reference sequence). Trimming took off 3 bases at V and 5 bases at J, with 14 bases between the two ends. CDR3 in amino acids: CASSIRGFSDQPQHF. The CDR3, as DNA: TGTGCCAGTAGTATCCGGGGTTTTTCAGATCAGCCCCAGCATTTT.

V is TRBV27 and J is TRBJ2-1, with 12 bases aligning to TRBD2. Unmatched junction bases numbered 9, after V lost 6 bases and J lost 9 bases. CDR1 and CDR2 (germline): MNHEY, SMNVEV (reference sequence). The CDR3 sequence is 15 residues long. DNA of the CDR3: TGTGCCAGCAGCCTAGCGGGGGGGCAGAGTCGTGAGCAGTTCTTC. Translated, it gives CASSLAGGQSREQFF.

Relative to its sample, this clone is large. The V gene is TRBV7-2, the J gene TRBJ1-3; D ambiguous. The CDR3 has 15 residues. Germline-derived CDR1 and CDR2 are SGHTA and FQGNSA. V was cut by 6 bases and J by 0 bases, with 12 bases left in between. The CDR3 region has the DNA TGTGCCAGCAGTCCTTATTCCGGCTCTGGAAACACCATATATTTT. Protein: CASSPYSGSGNTIYF.

This clone was seen a few times. J is TRBJ1-6 and V is TRBV6-1; no reliable D call. V lost 6 bases and J 5 bases, leaving 8 bases between the germline ends. This CDR3 has 13 residues. Germline V gene data show CDR1 as MNHNS and CDR2 as SASEGT. CDR3 amino acids: CASSVFDNSPLHF. The CDR3 DNA reads TGTGCCAGCAGCGTATTCGATAATTCACCCCTCCACTTT.

The V gene is TRBV30, the J gene TRBJ1-1, with 7 bases fitting TRBD1. The CDR3 extends over 13 amino acids. Germline V lookup: CDR1 GTSNPN, CDR2 SVGIG (reference sequence). Trimming at V came to 3 bases and at J to 2 bases, leaving 3 bases not matched to a gene. The CDR3 DNA follows: TGTGCCTGGAGGGGACAGCCCAACACTGAAGCTTTCTTT. Amino acid sequence: CAWRGQPNTEAFF.

This CDR3 reads CASSLTGVGIYEQYF. CDR3 nucleotides: TGTGCCAGCAGTTTAACAGGGGTGGGTATCTACGAGCAGTACTTC. The V and J genes are TRBV28 and TRBJ2-7, with TRBD1 identical over 7 bases. After removal of 2 bases from V and 3 bases from J, the junction contained 7 bases not matched to a gene. The germline V gene has CDR1 MDHEN and CDR2 SYDVKM. The CDR3 totals 15 residues.

This clone was seen a single time. V gene TRBV10-3 combines with J gene TRBJ2-3; TRBD1 matches at 10 bases. CDR1 is ENHRY and CDR2 is SYGVKD in the germline V gene. V dropped 11 bases and J dropped 4; count of bases not matched to a gene: 9. The length of the CDR3 is 14 residues. The CDR3 reads CAVVPGQGSDTQYF. CDR3 DNA sequence: TGTGCCGTCGTCCCGGGACAGGGGTCAGATACGCAGTATTTT.

V is TRBV27 and J is TRBJ1-2; the match to TRBD1 covers 7 bases. The trim removed 5 bases at V and 0 bases at J, leaving 9 bases unmatched. The CDR3 runs 16 residues. The germline CDR1 and CDR2 sequences are MNHEY and SMNVEV (reference sequence). DNA for the CDR3: TGTGCCAGCAGTCTAGTCTGGGACAGCGCTAACTATGGCTACACCTTC. Protein: CASSLVWDSANYGYTF.

The V call is TRBV30, the J call TRBJ2-7, with 12 bases lining up with TRBD1. From germline, CDR1 is GTSNPN and CDR2 SVGIG (reference sequence). J gave up 6 bases and V 0 bases, and 6 bases lay outside the gene matches. The CDR3 has 15 amino acids. The CDR3 loop is CAWSVGGTGGSEQYF. The CDR3 coding sequence is TGTGCCTGGAGTGTCGGGGGGACAGGGGGCTCCGAGCAGTACTTC.

V gene TRBV19 combines with J gene TRBJ1-4; tentative D call: TRBD1 (6 bases). V lost 7 bases to trimming and J lost 7 bases, with 16 bases between them. The germline V gene encodes CDR1 LNHDA and CDR2 SQIVND (reference sequence). This CDR3 is built from 14 residues. CDR3 DNA sequence: TGTGCCAGTAAGAGCCCAGGGGCCCTTGAAAAACTGTTTTTT. Translating gives CASKSPGALEKLFF.

The rearrangement uses TRBV29-1 and TRBJ1-6; a weak D match, TRBD1 (5 bases). CDR1 SQVTM and CDR2 ANQGSEA come from the germline V gene. The length of the CDR3 is 13 residues. The V gene lost 4 bases and the J gene lost 8 bases, with 12 bases spanning the gap. The CDR3 DNA follows: TGCAGCGTTGCCCAGGGCGGGGATTCACCCCTCCACTTT. It is translated as CSVAQGGDSPLHF.

The chain joins TRBV9 to TRBJ1-1; the D is unclear. Trimming removed 0 bases from V and 1 base from J, with 10 bases in between. The CDR3 contains 15 residues. Germline-derived CDR1 and CDR2 are SGDLS and YYNGEE. CDR3 sequence: CASSVGSFQNTEAFF. The CDR3 DNA reads TGTGCCAGCAGCGTAGGGAGTTTCCAGAACACTGAAGCTTTCTTT.

The V and J genes are TRBV5-8 and TRBJ2-3; no reliable D call. The ends were cut back, 4 bases at V and 0 bases at J, with 12 bases in the middle. The CDR3 extends over 15 amino acids. Germline lookup yields CDR1 SGHTS and CDR2 YDEGEE. The CDR3 region has the DNA TGTGCCAGCAGCCCAACGCAGCTTAGCACAGATACGCAGTATTTT. Protein product: CASSPTQLSTDTQYF.

The chain carries TRBV6-1 and TRBJ2-3; no clear D. This CDR3 region has 11 residues. The V end was cut by 8 bases, the J end by 4 bases, with 7 bases between. Germline CDR1 reads MNHNS; CDR2 reads SASEGT. CDR3 sequence (DNA): TGTGCCAGCCGGGTGGCAGATACGCAGTATTTT. Amino acids: CASRVADTQYF.

The V and J genes are TRBV11-2 and TRBJ2-7; D gene uncertain. This CDR3 has 16 residues. Germline-derived CDR1 and CDR2 are SGHAT and FQNNGV. Trimming pared 4 bases from V and 1 base from J, leaving 17 bases between. CDR3 sequence: CASSSLRVGASYEQYF. As DNA, the CDR3 is TGTGCCAGCAGCTCCCTCCGCGTGGGTGCATCCTACGAGCAGTACTTC.

Only one count was recorded for this clone. The rearrangement links TRBV5-1 to TRBJ1-2, with 11 bases fitting TRBD1. Trimming at V came to 4 bases and at J to 4 bases, leaving 6 bases not matched to a gene. Germline loops: CDR1 SGHRS, CDR2 YFSETQ. The CDR3 contains 15 residues. DNA of the CDR3: TGCGCCAGCAGCGTTGGGGGGACAGGGGGCTATGGCTACACCTTC. Translating it yields CASSVGGTGGYGYTF.

The CDR3 region is CASSLVLAGGLNEQFF. The CDR3 coding sequence is TGTGCCAGCAGCTTAGTTTTAGCGGGGGGGCTCAATGAGCAGTTCTTC. The chain uses TRBV11-1 and TRBJ2-1, with TRBD2 identical over 11 bases. This CDR3 comprises 16 residues. Germline CDR1 and CDR2: SGHAT and FQDESV (reference sequence). Trimming cost V 1 base and J 6 bases; bases outside gene matches: 5.

This chain uses TRBV5-1 with TRBJ2-3; TRBD1 is a possible D gene (6 bases). Germline V gene lookup returns CDR1 SGHRS and CDR2 YFSETQ. Trimming removed 4 bases from V and 2 bases from J, with 11 bases in between. The CDR3 length is 14 residues. This CDR3 is CASSKGVYTDTQYF. CDR3 sequence (DNA): TGCGCCAGCAGCAAGGGGGTGTACACAGATACGCAGTATTTT.